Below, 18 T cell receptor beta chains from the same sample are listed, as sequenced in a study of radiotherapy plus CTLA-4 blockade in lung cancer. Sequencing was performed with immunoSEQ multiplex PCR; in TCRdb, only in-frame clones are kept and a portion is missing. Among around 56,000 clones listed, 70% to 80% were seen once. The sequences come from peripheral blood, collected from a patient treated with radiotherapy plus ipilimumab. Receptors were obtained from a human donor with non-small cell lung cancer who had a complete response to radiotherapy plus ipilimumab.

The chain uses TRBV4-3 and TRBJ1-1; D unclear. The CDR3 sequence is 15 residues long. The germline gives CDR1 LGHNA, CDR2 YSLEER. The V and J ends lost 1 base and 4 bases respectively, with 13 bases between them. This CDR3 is CASSQVEVRGTEAFF. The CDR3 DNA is TGCGCCAGCAGCCAAGTAGAGGTTCGGGGCACTGAAGCTTTCTTT.

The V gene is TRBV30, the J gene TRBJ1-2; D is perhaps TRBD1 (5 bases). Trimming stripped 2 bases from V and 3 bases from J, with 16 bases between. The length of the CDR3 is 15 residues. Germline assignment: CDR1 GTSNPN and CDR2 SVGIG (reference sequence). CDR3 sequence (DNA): TGTGCCTGGAGTCCACACGGGGGTGTTGACTATGGCTACACCTTC. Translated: CAWSPHGGVDYGYTF.

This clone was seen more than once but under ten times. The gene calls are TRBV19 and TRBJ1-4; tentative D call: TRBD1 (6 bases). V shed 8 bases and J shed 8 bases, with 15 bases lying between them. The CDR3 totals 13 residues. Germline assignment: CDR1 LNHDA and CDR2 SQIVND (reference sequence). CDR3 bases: TGTGCCAGTCGACAGGTCGGTTGGGAAAAACTGTTTTTT. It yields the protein CASRQVGWEKLFF.

CDR3 nucleotide sequence: TGTGCCAGCAGTGTGACTAGCGCCGGGGAGCTGTTTTTT. Translating it yields CASSVTSAGELFF. This rearrangement joins TRBV2 to TRBJ2-2; 8 positions agree with TRBD2. This CDR3 comprises 13 residues. The ends lost 4 bases at V and 6 bases at J; junction bases unmatched: 1. Germline assignment: CDR1 SNHLY and CDR2 FYNNEI.

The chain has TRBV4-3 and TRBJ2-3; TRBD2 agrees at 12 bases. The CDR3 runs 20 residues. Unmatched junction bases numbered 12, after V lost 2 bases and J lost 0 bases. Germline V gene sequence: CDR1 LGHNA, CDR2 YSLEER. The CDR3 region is CASSQSGWRTSGMSTDTQYF. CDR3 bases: TGCGCCAGCAGCCAATCAGGTTGGCGGACTAGCGGGATGAGCACAGATACGCAGTATTTT.

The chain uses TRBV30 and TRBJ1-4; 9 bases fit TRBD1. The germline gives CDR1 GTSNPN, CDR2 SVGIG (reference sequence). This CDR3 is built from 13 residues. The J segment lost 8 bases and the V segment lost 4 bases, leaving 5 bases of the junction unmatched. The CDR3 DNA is TGTGCCTGGAAAAGACAGGGGGACGAAAAACTGTTTTTT. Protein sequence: CAWKRQGDEKLFF.

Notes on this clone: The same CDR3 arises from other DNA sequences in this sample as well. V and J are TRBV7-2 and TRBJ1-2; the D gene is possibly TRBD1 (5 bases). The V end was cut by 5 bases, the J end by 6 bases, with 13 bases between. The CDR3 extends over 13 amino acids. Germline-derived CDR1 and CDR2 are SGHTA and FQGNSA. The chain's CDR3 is CASSPYRGDGYTF. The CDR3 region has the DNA TGTGCCAGCAGCCCTTACCGGGGGGATGGCTACACCTTC. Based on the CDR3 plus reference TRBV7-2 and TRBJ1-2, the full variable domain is GAGVSQSPSNKVTEKGKDVELRCDPISGHTALYWYRQSLGQGLEFLIYFQGNSAPDKSGLPSDRFSAERTGGSVSTLTIQRTQQEDSAVYLCASSPYRGDGYTFGSGTRLTVV.

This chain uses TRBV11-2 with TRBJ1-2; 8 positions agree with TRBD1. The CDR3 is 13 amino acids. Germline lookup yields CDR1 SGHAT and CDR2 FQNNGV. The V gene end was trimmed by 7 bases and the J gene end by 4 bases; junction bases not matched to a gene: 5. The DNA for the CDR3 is TGTGCCAGCACCCTGACAGGGGTCTATGGCTACACCTTC. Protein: CASTLTGVYGYTF.

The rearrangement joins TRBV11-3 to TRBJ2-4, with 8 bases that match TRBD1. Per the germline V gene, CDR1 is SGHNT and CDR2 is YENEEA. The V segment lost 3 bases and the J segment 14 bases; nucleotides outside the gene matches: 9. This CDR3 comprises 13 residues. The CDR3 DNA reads TGTGCCAGCAGCTTTAAACAGGGGGGCTGGGAGTACTTC. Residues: CASSFKQGGWEYF.

The CDR3 DNA follows: TGTGCCAGCAGTTACCCGGGGAAGATGACTGAAGCTTTCTTT. Translating it yields CASSYPGKMTEAFF. V usage is TRBV6-5 and J usage is TRBJ1-1; no firm D call. CDR1 and CDR2 (germline): MNHEY, SVGAGI. Trimming removed 2 bases from V and 5 bases from J, with 12 bases in between. The CDR3 runs 14 residues.

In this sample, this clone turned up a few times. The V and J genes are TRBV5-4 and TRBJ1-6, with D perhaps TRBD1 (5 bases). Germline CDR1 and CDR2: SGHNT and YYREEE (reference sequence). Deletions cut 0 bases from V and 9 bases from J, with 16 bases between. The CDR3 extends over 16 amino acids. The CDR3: CASSLEGYIRGSPLHF. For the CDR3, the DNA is TGTGCCAGCAGCTTGGAGGGGTATATAAGAGGTTCACCCCTCCACTTT.

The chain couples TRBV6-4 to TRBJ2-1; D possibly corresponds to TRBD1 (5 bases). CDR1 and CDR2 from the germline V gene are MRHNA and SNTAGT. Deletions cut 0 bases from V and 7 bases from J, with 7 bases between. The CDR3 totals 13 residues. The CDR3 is CASSDSRENEQFF. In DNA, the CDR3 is TGTGCCAGCAGTGACTCCAGGGAAAATGAGCAGTTCTTC.

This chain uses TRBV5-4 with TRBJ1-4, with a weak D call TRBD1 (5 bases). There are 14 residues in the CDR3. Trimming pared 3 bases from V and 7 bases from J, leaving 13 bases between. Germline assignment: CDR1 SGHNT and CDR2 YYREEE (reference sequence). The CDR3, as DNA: TGTGCCAGCAGCTCCGGGGGGGAGAGTGAAAAACTGTTTTTT. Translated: CASSSGGESEKLFF.

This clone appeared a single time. The CDR3 sequence: CAWSVDRSGGNTIYF. CDR3 DNA sequence: TGTGCCTGGAGTGTCGATCGGTCGGGTGGAAACACCATATATTTT. V usage is TRBV30 and J usage is TRBJ1-3; D not certain. Germline V gives CDR1 GTSNPN, CDR2 SVGIG (reference sequence). Trimming took off 0 bases at V and 3 bases at J, with 12 bases between the two ends. The CDR3 totals 15 residues.

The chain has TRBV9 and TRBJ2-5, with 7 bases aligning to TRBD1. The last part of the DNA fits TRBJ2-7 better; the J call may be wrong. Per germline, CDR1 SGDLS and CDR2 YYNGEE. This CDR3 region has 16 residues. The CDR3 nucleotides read TGTGCCAGCAGCGAGGGGGACAGCGAGATTTCCTACGAGCAGTACTTC. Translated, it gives CASSEGDSEISYEQYF.

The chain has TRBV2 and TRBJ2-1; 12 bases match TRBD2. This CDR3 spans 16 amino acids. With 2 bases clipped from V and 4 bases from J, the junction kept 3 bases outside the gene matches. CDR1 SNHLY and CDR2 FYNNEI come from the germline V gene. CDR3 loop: CASSEKTSGRYNEQFF. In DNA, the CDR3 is TGTGCCAGCAGTGAAAAGACTAGCGGGAGATACAATGAGCAGTTCTTC. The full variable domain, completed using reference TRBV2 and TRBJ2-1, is EPEVTQTPSHQVTQMGQEVILRCVPISNHLYFYWYRQILGQKVEFLVSFYNNEISEKSEIFDDQFSVERPDGSNFTLKIRSTKLEDSAMYFCASSEKTSGRYNEQFFGPGTRLTVL.

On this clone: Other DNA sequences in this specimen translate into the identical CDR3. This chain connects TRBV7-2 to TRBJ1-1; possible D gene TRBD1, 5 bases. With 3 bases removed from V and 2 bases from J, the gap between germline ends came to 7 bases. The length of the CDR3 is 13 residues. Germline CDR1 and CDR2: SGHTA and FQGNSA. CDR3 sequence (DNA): TGTGCCAGCAGCTTGCAGGGTAACACTGAAGCTTTCTTT. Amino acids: CASSLQGNTEAFF.

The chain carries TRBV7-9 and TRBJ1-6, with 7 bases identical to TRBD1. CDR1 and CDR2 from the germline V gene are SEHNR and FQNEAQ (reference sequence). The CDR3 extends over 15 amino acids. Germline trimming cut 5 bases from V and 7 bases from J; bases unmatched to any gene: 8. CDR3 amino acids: CASSPSGQVNSPLHF. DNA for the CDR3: TGTGCCAGCAGCCCCTCAGGACAGGTCAATTCACCCCTCCACTTT.